A selection of T cell receptor beta chains follows, all from one sample in a study of blood T cell repertoires in COVID-19. Sequenced by immunoSEQ multiplex PCR; TCRdb stores in-frame clones only, minus some. The repertoire includes about 290,000 clones, under 90% of them detected once, and 11% sits in the top ten. The sample comprised peripheral blood. Source of these receptors: a woman aged 25 to 39 with COVID-19, enrolled during active disease. Both conserved end residues are part of each CDR3. A D gene is named only where the DNA matches it firmly. The size entry is marked missing in some rows and otherwise reads once, few, many or a size class.

d_call | clone_size | j_call | v_call | cdr3_nt | cdr3_aa
NA | NA | TRBJ1-2 | TRBV19 | TGTGCCAGTAGTATAGGGTTAGAAGGCTACACCTTC | CASSIGLEGYTF
TRBD1 | NA | TRBJ1-2 | TRBV29-1 | TGCAGCGTGGCAGACAGGGTAGTTGGCTACACCTTC | CSVADRVVGYTF
NA | few | TRBJ1-4 | TRBV5-8 | TGTGCCAGCAGCTTGGGCCAGGGAAACTCTAATGAAAAACTGTTTTTT | CASSLGQGNSNEKLFF
TRBD1 | once | TRBJ1-1 | TRBV5-5 | TGTGCCAGCAGCTCCTCGACAGGGATCAACACTGAAGCTTTCTTT | CASSSSTGINTEAFF
NA | NA | TRBJ2-3 | TRBV28 | TGTGCCAGCAGTTTATTATCGAGCACAGATACGCAGTATTTT | CASSLLSSTDTQYF
TRBD2 | NA | TRBJ2-3 | TRBV29-1 | TGCAGCTCCCTGGGGCGGGGGGGCTGGGATACGCAGTATTTT | CSSLGRGGWDTQYF
TRBD1 | NA | TRBJ2-7 | TRBV28 | TGTGCCAGCAGTTCCACCGGGACAGGGTTTGACTACGAGCAGTACTTC | CASSSTGTGFDYEQYF
NA | NA | TRBJ2-7 | TRBV6-2/TRBV6-3 | TGTGCCAGCAGTACCCCCAGACAGACAGGCTACGAGCAGTACTTC | CASSTPRQTGYEQYF
TRBD1 | NA | TRBJ2-7 | TRBV11-3 | TGTGCCAGCAGCCGGGGACAGGGGAACGAGCAGTACTTC | CASSRGQGNEQYF
NA | NA | TRBJ2-1 | TRBV5-5 | TGTGCCAGCAGCTTGACAGGGTACCATTACAATGAGCAGTTCTTC | CASSLTGYHYNEQFF
TRBD2 | NA | TRBJ2-1 | TRBV19 | TGTGCCAGTAGTATATCTAGCGGGGGGTCCTCCTACAATGAGCAGTTCTTC | CASSISSGGSSYNEQFF
TRBD1 | NA | TRBJ1-6 | TRBV5-1 | TGCGCCAGCAGCCCGGGACAGGGAAGGGGTAATTCACCCCTCCACTTT | CASSPGQGRGNSPLHF
TRBD1 | NA | TRBJ1-4 | TRBV6-1 | TGTGCCAGCAGTCGGGGACAGGTTCGGAATGAAAAACTGTTTTTT | CASSRGQVRNEKLFF
TRBD1 | NA | TRBJ1-3 | TRBV18 | TGTGCCAGCTCACCCGGGACAGGGAGATCTGGAAACACCATATATTTT | CASSPGTGRSGNTIYF
TRBD1 | NA | TRBJ2-2 | TRBV7-9 | TGTGCCAGCAGCTTTACCAACAGAGGACAGGGTAGAACCGGGGAGCTGTTTTTT | CASSFTNRGQGRTGELFF
NA | NA | TRBJ2-2 | TRBV18 | TGTGCCAGCTTTGAGGCCGGGGAGCTGTTTTTT | CASFEAGELFF
TRBD1 | NA | TRBJ1-2 | TRBV4-1 | TGCGCCAGCAGCCAAGTCGGACAGGGACTTTATGGCTACACCTTC | CASSQVGQGLYGYTF
NA | few | TRBJ1-1 | TRBV6-5 | TGTGCCAGCAGGGGCCTACGAGCTTTCTTT | CASRGLRAFF
TRBD2 | NA | TRBJ2-5 | TRBV5-4 | TGTGCCAGCAGCTTCGGCGGGGGGGCCCGAGAGACCCAGTACTTC | CASSFGGGARETQYF
NA | NA | TRBJ1-6 | TRBV2 | TGTGCCGGTGCTGACATGGACAGCATTAGCTCCTATAATTCACCCCTCCACTTT | CAGADMDSISSYNSPLHF
NA | NA | TRBJ2-1 | TRBV7-2 | TGTGCCAGCAGCTTGGCCCCGTTCGGGTGGGATGAGCAGTTCTTC | CASSLAPFGWDEQFF
NA | NA | TRBJ2-3 | TRBV27 | TGTGCCAGCAGCTCCCTCGGAGGGGTAACAGATACGCAGTATTTT | CASSSLGGVTDTQYF
TRBD2 | NA | TRBJ2-3 | TRBV4-2 | TGTGCCAGCAGCCCGGGGACTAGCGGGGGTGATACGCAGTATTTT | CASSPGTSGGDTQYF
TRBD2 | once | TRBJ2-1 | TRBV9 | TGTGCCAGCAGCCCCACGATTGGGGAGCGGGGCGGCAATGAGCAGTTCTTC | CASSPTIGERGGNEQFF
NA | few | TRBJ1-6 | TRBV5-6 | TGTGCCAGCAGCTGGGGAGATAATTCACCCCTCCACTTT | CASSWGDNSPLHF
TRBD1 | few | TRBJ2-3 | TRBV2 | TGTGCCAGCGGGACCGTGGGACAGGGCCGGGGAGATACGCAGTATTTT | CASGTVGQGRGDTQYF
NA | few | TRBJ2-2 | TRBV7-7 | TGTGCCAGCACCCCGTCGACTGGAACCGGGGAGCTGTTTTTT | CASTPSTGTGELFF
NA | NA | TRBJ2-7 | TRBV10-2 | TGCGCCAGCAGCGATCTAGGGGATCCCTACGAGCAGTACTTC | CASSDLGDPYEQYF
TRBD1 | NA | TRBJ1-1 | TRBV27 | TGTGCCAGCAGTTTAAACAGGGGTGCGGCTGAAGCTTTCTTT | CASSLNRGAAEAFF
TRBD1 | NA | TRBJ1-5 | TRBV19 | TGTGCCAGTAGGGGGACAGGGTATCACCAGCCCCAGCATTTT | CASRGTGYHQPQHF
NA | NA | TRBJ1-2 | TRBV6-5 | TGTGCCAGCAGTTACGGAGGGGAGCATAACTATGGCTACACCTTC | CASSYGGEHNYGYTF
TRBD1 | NA | TRBJ2-7 | TRBV18 | TGTGCCAGCTCACCAGGACAGGGGGAGTTTGACTACGAGCAGTACTTC | CASSPGQGEFDYEQYF
TRBD2 | NA | TRBJ2-3 | TRBV2 | TGTGCCAGCAGAAACGGGGGGGCTACAGATACGCAGTATTTT | CASRNGGATDTQYF
TRBD1 | NA | TRBJ2-2 | TRBV13 | TGTGCCAGCAGCTCACAGGGGGCGGATAGTCAGTCCGGGGAGCTGTTTTTT | CASSSQGADSQSGELFF
TRBD1 | NA | TRBJ1-4 | TRBV6-5 | TGTGCCAGCAGAGGGACAGTTGCTGAAAAACTGTTTTTT | CASRGTVAEKLFF
NA | once | TRBJ1-6 | TRBV6-1 | TGTGCCAGCAGTGACAGTGGGAGCTCCTATAATTCACCCCTCCACTTT | CASSDSGSSYNSPLHF
NA | few | TRBJ2-1 | TRBV4-1 | TGCGCCAGCAGCCAACCGCGGCGGGGCTATGAGCAGTTCTTC | CASSQPRRGYEQFF
TRBD1 | NA | TRBJ2-7 | TRBV5-4 | TGTGCCAGCAGCTCGGGCGGACAGGGCGTCTACGAGCAGTACTTC | CASSSGGQGVYEQYF
NA | NA | TRBJ2-3 | TRBV6-1 | TGTGCCAGCAGTGAGCTGAGGGTAGGGGATACGCAGTATTTT | CASSELRVGDTQYF
NA | NA | TRBJ1-3 | TRBV6-1 | TGTGCCAGCAGTGAAAGCAGGGGCTCTGTTGGTAGCTCTGGAAACACCATATATTTT | CASSESRGSVGSSGNTIYF
TRBD2 | NA | TRBJ2-1 | TRBV7-9 | TGTGCCAGCAGCTTATTCGGCGGGGGGTCCAATGAGCAGTTCTTC | CASSLFGGGSNEQFF
TRBD1 | once | TRBJ1-2 | TRBV7-8 | TGTGCCAGCAGCCTCGATGACAGGGCCTACTATGGCTACACCTTC | CASSLDDRAYYGYTF
TRBD2 | once | TRBJ2-2 | TRBV3-1/TRBV3-2 | TGTGCCAGCAGCCAAGATATGGGACTAGCGGGGGGCACTCCCACCGGGGAGCTGTTTTTT | CASSQDMGLAGGTPTGELFF
TRBD2 | NA | TRBJ2-3 | TRBV9 | TGTGCCAGCAGCCCCCGGCCAGCGGGGGGAAAAGGAGGTACGCAGTATTTT | CASSPRPAGGKGGTQYF
NA | NA | TRBJ2-7 | TRBV3-1/TRBV3-2 | TGTGCCAGCAGCCAGGGGGGTACCTACGAGCAGTACTTC | CASSQGGTYEQYF
NA | NA | TRBJ2-7 | TRBV30 | TGTGCCTGGAGTGTTATCGGAGCATACGAGCAGTACTTC | CAWSVIGAYEQYF
NA | NA | TRBJ1-4 | TRBV15 | TGTGCCACCAGCATCAGGGTCGCGGCTAATGAAAAACTGTTTTTT | CATSIRVAANEKLFF
NA | NA | TRBJ1-5 | TRBV7-8 | TGTGCCAGCAGCCCTTTACGGAGAAATAGCAATCAGCCCCAGCATTTT | CASSPLRRNSNQPQHF
TRBD1 | NA | TRBJ1-6 | TRBV11-2 | TGTGCCAGCAGCTTAGGTGACAGGGCTAGTTCACCCCTCCACTTT | CASSLGDRASSPLHF